This T cell receptor beta chain stems from a study of radiation and T cells in renal cell carcinoma. The CDR3 totals 13 residues. The time point was: blood 2 weeks post-SBRT. Treatment specified: 15 Gy SBRT to primary tumor, nephrectomy 4 weeks later. Radiation-treated patients gave blood at baseline, week 2 and week 4. Notes on this clone: The antigen is not known.

Study results and caveats: From baseline, blood top tumor clonotypes peaked at 2 weeks post-radiation.

The repertoire was sequenced with immunoSEQ multiplex PCR; TCRdb's copy has only in-frame clones and lacks some. The sample carries 100,000 to 150,000 clones, around 81% recorded once. The sample was blood, taken from a patient whose treatment included radiotherapy and nephrectomy. The receptor comes from a man aged 50 to 59 with renal cell carcinoma. The chain combines TRBV12-2 with TRBJ1-6. TRBV12-2 is recorded as a pseudogene. The CDR3 region is CASRETGASPLHF. CDR3 nucleotides: TGTGCAAGTCGGGAGACGGGGGCTTCACCCCTCCACTTT.